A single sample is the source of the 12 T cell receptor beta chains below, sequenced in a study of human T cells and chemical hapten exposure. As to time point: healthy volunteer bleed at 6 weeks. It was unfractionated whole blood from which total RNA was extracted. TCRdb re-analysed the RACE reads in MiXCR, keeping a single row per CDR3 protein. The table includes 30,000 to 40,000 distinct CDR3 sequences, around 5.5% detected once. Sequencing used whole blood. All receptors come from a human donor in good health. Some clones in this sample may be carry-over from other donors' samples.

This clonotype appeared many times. DNA for the CDR3: TGTGCCAGCAGCCCCGACAGGGGGCAGGGGTACGAGCAGTACTTC. Its protein product is CASSPDRGQGYEQYF. The genes are TRBV7-2 and TRBJ2-7; 10 bases are a match to TRBD1. V dropped 5 bases and J dropped 4; count of bases not matched to a gene: 8. CDR1 is SGHTA, CDR2 FQGNSA, per germline. CDR3 length: 15 residues.

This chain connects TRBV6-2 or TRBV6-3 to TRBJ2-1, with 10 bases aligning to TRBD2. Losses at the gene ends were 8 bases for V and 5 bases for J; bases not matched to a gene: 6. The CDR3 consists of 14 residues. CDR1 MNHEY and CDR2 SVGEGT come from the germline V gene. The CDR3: CASLTSGANNEQFF. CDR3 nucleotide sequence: TGTGCCAGCCTAACTAGCGGGGCCAACAATGAGCAGTTCTTC.

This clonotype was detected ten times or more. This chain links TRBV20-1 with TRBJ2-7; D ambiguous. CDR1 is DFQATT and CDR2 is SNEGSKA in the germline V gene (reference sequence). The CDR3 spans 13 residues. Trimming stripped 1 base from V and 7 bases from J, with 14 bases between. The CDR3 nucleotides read TGCAGTGCTAGAGGGAAGGTTCGGTTTGAGCAGTACTTC. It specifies CSARGKVRFEQYF.

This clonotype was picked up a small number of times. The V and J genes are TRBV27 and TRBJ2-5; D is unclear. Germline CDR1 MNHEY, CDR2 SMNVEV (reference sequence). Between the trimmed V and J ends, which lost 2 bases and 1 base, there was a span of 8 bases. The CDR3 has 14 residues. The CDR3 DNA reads TGTGCCAGCAGTTTAATCCCAGCCCAAGAGACCCAGTACTTC. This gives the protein CASSLIPAQETQYF.

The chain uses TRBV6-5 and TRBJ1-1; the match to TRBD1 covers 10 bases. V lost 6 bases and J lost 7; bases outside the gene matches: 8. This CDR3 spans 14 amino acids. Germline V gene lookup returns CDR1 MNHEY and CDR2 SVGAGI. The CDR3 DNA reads TGTGCCAGCAGCCGCCCCGGGACAGGGGTTGAAGCTTTCTTT. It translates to CASSRPGTGVEAFF.

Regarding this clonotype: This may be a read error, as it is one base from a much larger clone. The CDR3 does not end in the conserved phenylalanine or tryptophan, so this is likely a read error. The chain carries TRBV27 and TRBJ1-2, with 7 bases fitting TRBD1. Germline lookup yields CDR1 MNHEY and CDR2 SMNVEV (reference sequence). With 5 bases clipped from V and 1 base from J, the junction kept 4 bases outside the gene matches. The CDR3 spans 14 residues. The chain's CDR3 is CASSITGVNYGYTI. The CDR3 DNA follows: TGTGCCAGCAGTATAACAGGGGTTAACTATGGCTACACCATC.

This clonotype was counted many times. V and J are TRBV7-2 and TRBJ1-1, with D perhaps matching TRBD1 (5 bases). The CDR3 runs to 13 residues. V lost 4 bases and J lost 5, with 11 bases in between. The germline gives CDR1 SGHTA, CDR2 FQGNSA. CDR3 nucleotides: TGTGCCAGCAGCTCCACAGGTAGGACTGAAGCTTTCTTT. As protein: CASSSTGRTEAFF.

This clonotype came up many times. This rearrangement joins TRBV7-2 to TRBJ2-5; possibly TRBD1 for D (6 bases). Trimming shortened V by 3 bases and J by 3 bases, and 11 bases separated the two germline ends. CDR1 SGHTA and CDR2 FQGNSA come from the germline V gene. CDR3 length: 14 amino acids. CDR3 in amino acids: CASSFNQGKETQYF. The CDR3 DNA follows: TGTGCCAGCAGCTTCAATCAGGGGAAAGAGACCCAGTACTTC.

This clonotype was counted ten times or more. For the CDR3, the DNA is TGTGCCACCCAGGCGGCAGATACGCAGTATTTT. Its translation: CATQAADTQYF. This sequence joins TRBV10-3 and TRBJ2-3; D is uncertain. Per germline, CDR1 ENHRY and CDR2 SYGVKD. CDR3 length: 11 amino acids. V was cut by 10 bases and J by 4 bases, with 9 bases left in between.

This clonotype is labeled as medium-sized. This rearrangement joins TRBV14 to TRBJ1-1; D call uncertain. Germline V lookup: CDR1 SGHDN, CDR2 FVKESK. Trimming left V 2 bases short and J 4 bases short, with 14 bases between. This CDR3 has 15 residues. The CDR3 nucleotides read TGTGCCAGCAGCCAAAAACGGACCTGGAGCACTGAAGCTTTCTTT. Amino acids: CASSQKRTWSTEAFF.

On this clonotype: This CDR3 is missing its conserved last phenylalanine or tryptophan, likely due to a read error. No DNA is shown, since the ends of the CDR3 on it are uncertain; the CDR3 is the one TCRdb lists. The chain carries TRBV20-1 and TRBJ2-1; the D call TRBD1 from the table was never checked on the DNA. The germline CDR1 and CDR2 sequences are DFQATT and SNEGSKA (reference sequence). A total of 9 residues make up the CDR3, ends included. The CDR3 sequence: CSARDPRGS.

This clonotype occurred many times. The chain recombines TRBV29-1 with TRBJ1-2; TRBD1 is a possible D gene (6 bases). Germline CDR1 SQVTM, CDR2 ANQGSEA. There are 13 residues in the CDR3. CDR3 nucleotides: TGCAGTTCTAAGCCAGGGGAAGGGCATGGCTACACCTTC. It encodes CSSKPGEGHGYTF.